This T cell receptor (beta chain) was obtained from a study of Graves' ophthalmopathy and Graves' hyperthyroidism. V lost 3 bases, J lost 4 bases, and 14 bases stayed unmatched. The CDR3 consists of 17 residues. Germline values: CDR1 MNHEY, CDR2 SMNVEV (reference sequence). If patients had other autoimmune diseases, uncontrolled infections, pregnancy or lactation, they were excluded. The PBMCs originated from more than 7.5 ml of fresh peripheral blood. RNA served as the template for amplifying TCR beta CDR3 regions. HTBI primers were employed in first-round RT-PCR, then a second-round multiplex PCR followed. TCRdb re-called the multiplex PCR reads with MiXCR, one entry per CDR3 protein. The sample carries a few hundred thousand distinct CDR3 sequences, about 18% recorded once. Overall study findings and caveats: The model flagged ophthalmopathy progression at around 70% sensitivity and 72% to 85% specificity. Ophthalmopathy versus stable hyperthyroidism: 13-signature model gave 85% to 90% sensitivity, 81.08% specificity.

Turning to this clonotype: Its antigen is unknown.

This rearrangement joins TRBV27 to TRBJ2-7, with 8 bases that match TRBD1. The clonotype was recovered from an adult woman with stable Graves' hyperthyroidism. Sample: peripheral blood. CDR3 in DNA: TGTGCCAGCAGTTTCGCCTCCGCCGGGACAGGATTGTACGAGCAGTACTTC. This gives the protein CASSFASAGTGLYEQYF.